This T cell receptor (beta chain) was captured by sequencing in a study of blood T cells in healthy people across ages. Study observations and caveats: There was no known CMV status for donors, so expanded clonotype changes were possibly confounded.

Alongside a J-beta primer mix, a sample-barcoded 5' primer served in a second PCR lasting roughly 6 to 11 cycles. MiXCR, run by TCRdb on the 5' RACE reads, gives a single entry per CDR3 protein. This sample has some 1.1 million distinct CDR3 sequences, with around two fifths found just once. From germline, CDR1 is ENHRY and CDR2 SYGVKD. The CDR3 contains 13 residues. J gave up 4 bases and V 11 bases, and 9 bases lay outside the gene matches. A few counts support this clonotype. Its specificity is unknown. The sequencing input was blood. This sequence originates from a man younger than 35 in good health. V gene TRBV10-3 combines with J gene TRBJ1-1, with TRBD1 matching over 8 bases. CDR3 DNA: TGTGCCGCGCAGGGGGCCAAAGGCACTGAAGCTTTCTTT. Its translation is CAAQGAKGTEAFF.